The 24 T cell receptor beta chains below were found in one sample sequenced in a study of shared clonotypes between healthy human individuals. Only in-frame clones appear in the TCRdb table, and some are missing; sequencing was by immunoSEQ multiplex PCR. The sample gives about a million clones, approximately 80% of which show up once; approximately 1.5% is in the top ten. Specimen: memory CD4+ T cells sorted from blood. Subset described: CD45RA-negative fraction. The receptors come from a man aged 18 to 30 in good health.

V gene TRBV6-1 combines with J gene TRBJ1-5; perhaps TRBD1 as D (5 bases). V lost 7 bases and J 2 bases, leaving 12 bases between the germline ends. This CDR3 has 14 amino acids. Germline CDR1 is MNHNS and CDR2 is SASEGT. In nucleotides, the CDR3 is TGTGCCAGCATAGATAGGGGCGGCAATCAGCCCCAGCATTTT. The encoded protein is CASIDRGGNQPQHF.

This clone was seen more than once but under ten times. The V and J genes are TRBV10-3 and TRBJ2-7, with 7 bases lining up with TRBD2. This CDR3 spans 14 amino acids. CDR1 ENHRY and CDR2 SYGVKD come from the germline V gene. The junction had 10 bases not matched to a gene; V was cut back by 10 bases and J by 1 base. CDR3 residues: CATQKQRDSYEQYF. The CDR3 nucleotides are TGTGCCACACAGAAGCAGCGGGATTCCTACGAGCAGTACTTC.

The sample holds one count of this clone. V and J are TRBV19 and TRBJ1-2; D remains unclear. CDR3 length: 12 residues. The V end lost 3 bases, the J end lost 8 bases, and 10 bases lay between the germline ends. The germline CDR1 and CDR2 sequences are LNHDA and SQIVND (reference sequence). The CDR3 DNA reads TGTGCCAGTAGTATGAAAGGGAACGGCTACACCTTC. It yields the protein CASSMKGNGYTF.

The chain joins TRBV10-3 to TRBJ1-1, with TRBD1 matching over 7 bases. The CDR3 sequence is 16 residues long. Per the germline V gene, CDR1 is ENHRY and CDR2 is SYGVKD. Trimming at V came to 0 bases and at J to 4 bases, leaving 8 bases not matched to a gene. The CDR3 region is CAISESMTGSITEAFF. CDR3 nucleotide sequence: TGTGCCATCAGTGAGTCGATGACAGGGTCTATCACTGAAGCTTTCTTT.

This chain connects TRBV2 to TRBJ2-3, with no clear D. This CDR3 spans 15 amino acids. Germline assignment: CDR1 SNHLY and CDR2 FYNNEI. The V gene lost 0 bases and the J gene lost 1 base, with 8 bases spanning the gap. The CDR3 here is CASSEAMTGTDTQYF. In DNA form, the CDR3 reads TGTGCCAGCAGTGAAGCGATGACTGGCACAGATACGCAGTATTTT. The full variable domain, completed using reference TRBV2 and TRBJ2-3, is EPEVTQTPSHQVTQMGQEVILRCVPISNHLYFYWYRQILGQKVEFLVSFYNNEISEKSEIFDDQFSVERPDGSNFTLKIRSTKLEDSAMYFCASSEAMTGTDTQYFGPGTRLTVL.

The V call is TRBV4-1, the J call TRBJ2-7; TRBD1 matches 8 bases. Unmatched junction bases numbered 4, after V lost 3 bases and J lost 0 bases. This CDR3 comprises 15 residues. Per the germline V gene, CDR1 is MGHRA and CDR2 is YSYEKL. In DNA form, the CDR3 reads TGCGCCAGCAGCCAGAGGGACAGGAGCTCCTACGAGCAGTACTTC. This gives the protein CASSQRDRSSYEQYF.

The table lists this clone with a few counts. The genes are TRBV11-2 and TRBJ1-3; 8 bases are shared with TRBD1. Germline V gene lookup returns CDR1 SGHAT and CDR2 FQNNGV. V lost 4 bases to trimming and J lost 4 bases; unmatched junction nucleotides: 0. This CDR3 has 13 amino acids. CDR3 protein: CASSWTGGNTIYF. CDR3 nucleotides: TGTGCCAGCAGCTGGACAGGGGGAAACACCATATATTTT.

CDR3: CASSAQTGPDNSPLHF. CDR3 DNA sequence: TGTGCCAGCAGCGCACAGACAGGGCCTGATAATTCACCCCTCCACTTT. The rearrangement joins TRBV7-8 to TRBJ1-6; the match to TRBD1 covers 7 bases. The CDR3 extends over 16 amino acids. CDR1 is SGHVS and CDR2 is FQNEAQ in the germline V gene. The trim removed 5 bases at V and 5 bases at J, leaving 9 bases unmatched. Full variable domain (rest looked up from reference TRBV7-8 and TRBJ1-6): GAGVSQSPRYKVAKRGQDVALRCDPISGHVSLFWYQQALGQGPEFLTYFQNEAQLDKSGLPSDRFFAERPEGSVSTLKIQRTQQEDSAVYLCASSAQTGPDNSPLHFGNGTRLTVT.

The rearrangement uses TRBV7-9 and TRBJ1-2; the D gene is possibly TRBD1 (6 bases). The V end lost 1 base, the J end lost 6 bases, and 12 bases lay between the germline ends. The germline CDR1 and CDR2 sequences are SEHNR and FQNEAQ (reference sequence). CDR3 length equals 14 residues. The CDR3 protein is CASSLGGQGNGYTF. In DNA, the CDR3 is TGTGCCAGCAGCTTAGGGGGCCAGGGGAATGGCTACACCTTC.

The V and J genes are TRBV30 and TRBJ2-1, with 7 bases matching TRBD1. CDR1 and CDR2 (germline): GTSNPN, SVGIG (reference sequence). The CDR3 loop spans 13 amino acids. Trimming cost V 8 bases and J 2 bases; bases outside gene matches: 6. CDR3: CAHDRDTYNEQFF. As DNA, the CDR3 is TGTGCCCACGACAGGGACACCTACAATGAGCAGTTCTTC.

V gene TRBV6-6 combines with J gene TRBJ1-1; no clear D gene. Trimming cost V 6 bases and J 6 bases, with 8 bases left between them. The CDR3 totals 11 residues. Germline lookup yields CDR1 MNHNY and CDR2 SVGAGI (reference sequence). CDR3 sequence reads: CASRTRAEAFF. In DNA, the CDR3 is TGTGCCAGCAGGACAAGGGCTGAAGCTTTCTTT.

Only a few counts were recorded for this clone. This chain links TRBV30 with TRBJ1-3; TRBD1 might be the D (5 bases). The CDR3 sequence is 14 residues long. Per the germline V gene, CDR1 is GTSNPN and CDR2 is SVGIG (reference sequence). V was pared by 0 bases and J by 1 base, with 7 bases between. CDR3 region: CAWSVEGSGNTIYF. The CDR3 DNA is TGTGCCTGGAGTGTAGAGGGGTCTGGAAACACCATATATTTT.

This chain joins TRBV6-5 and TRBJ1-2, with 7 bases identical to TRBD1. The V segment lost 6 bases and the J segment 5 bases; nucleotides outside the gene matches: 6. Germline V gives CDR1 MNHEY, CDR2 SVGAGI. The CDR3 runs 13 residues. In DNA form, the CDR3 reads TGTGCCAGCAGGGCGACAGGGAGGTATGGCTACACCTTC. Amino acids: CASRATGRYGYTF.

There are a few counts of this clone. This chain joins TRBV29-1 and TRBJ1-1; D gene uncertain. V lost 4 bases and J 4 bases, leaving 7 bases between the germline ends. Germline V CDR1 and CDR2: SQVTM, ANQGSEA. The CDR3 sequence is 11 residues long. The CDR3: CSVVVGTEAFF. In DNA form, the CDR3 reads TGCAGCGTTGTCGTGGGCACTGAAGCTTTCTTT.

V is TRBV7-2 and J is TRBJ2-7, with 7 bases lining up with TRBD1. With 6 bases clipped from V and 0 bases from J, the junction kept 5 bases outside the gene matches. CDR3 length: 14 amino acids. CDR1 and CDR2 from the germline V gene are SGHTA and FQGNSA. In DNA, the CDR3 is TGTGCCAGCAGGTCAGGGGGAAGCTCCTACGAGCAGTACTTC. Translation: CASRSGGSSYEQYF.

The rearrangement uses TRBV7-9 and TRBJ1-6, with D uncertain. This CDR3 is 13 amino acids long. V was trimmed by 6 bases and J by 10 bases, leaving 13 bases between them. Germline CDR1 SEHNR, CDR2 FQNEAQ (reference sequence). DNA for the CDR3: TGTGCCAGCAGGGGTCCCGGAGAATCACCCCTCCACTTT. Protein product: CASRGPGESPLHF.

The rearrangement links TRBV5-1 to TRBJ1-6; D gene ambiguous. The germline V gene has CDR1 SGHRS and CDR2 YFSETQ. The CDR3 is 15 amino acids. Trimming stripped 0 bases from V and 1 base from J, with 5 bases between. CDR3 sequence: CASSLGESYNSPLHF. In DNA form, the CDR3 reads TGCGCCAGCAGCTTGGGAGAGTCCTATAATTCACCCCTCCACTTT.

This chain connects TRBV7-9 to TRBJ2-3, with a tentative D call TRBD2 (6 bases). CDR3 size: 13 residues. With 3 bases removed from V and 4 bases from J, the gap between germline ends came to 8 bases. Germline-derived CDR1 and CDR2 are SEHNR and FQNEAQ (reference sequence). The DNA of the CDR3 is TGTGCCAGCAGCTTGGGACTTTCAGATACGCAGTATTTT. Its protein is CASSLGLSDTQYF.

The chain couples TRBV10-3 to TRBJ2-3; tentatively, D is TRBD1 or TRBD2 (7 bases each). Trimming took 2 bases from V and 2 from J, leaving 14 bases between them. The CDR3 contains 16 residues. The V gene's germline CDR1 is ENHRY and CDR2 SYGVKD. The chain's CDR3 is CAISEREGAYTDTQYF. In DNA, the CDR3 is TGTGCCATCAGTGAGAGGGAGGGGGCTTACACAGATACGCAGTATTTT.

The genes are TRBV10-3 and TRBJ2-7, with 9 bases that match TRBD1. The ends lost 3 bases at V and 3 bases at J; junction bases unmatched: 3. CDR3 length: 14 amino acids. Looked up from germline, CDR1 is ENHRY and CDR2 is SYGVKD. This CDR3 reads CAISERTGVYEQYF. DNA for the CDR3: TGTGCCATCAGTGAACGGACAGGGGTCTACGAGCAGTACTTC.

Turning to this clone: Within the sample, other DNA sequences also encode this same CDR3. The V gene is TRBV10-3, the J gene TRBJ1-1; D uncertain. The germline CDR1 and CDR2 sequences are ENHRY and SYGVKD. The CDR3 sequence is 13 residues long. Trimming shortened V by 3 bases and J by 1 base, and 6 bases separated the two germline ends. The CDR3 nucleotides are TGTGCCATCAGTGAAGGCGGGAACACTGAAGCTTTCTTT. The encoded protein is CAISEGGNTEAFF.

The chain uses TRBV5-1 and TRBJ2-3, with unresolved D. Looked up from germline, CDR1 is SGHRS and CDR2 is YFSETQ. This CDR3 is built from 14 residues. V was trimmed by 2 bases and J by 3 bases, leaving 10 bases between them. The CDR3 is CASSFGKGTDTQYF. CDR3 coding DNA: TGCGCCAGCAGCTTTGGGAAAGGGACAGATACGCAGTATTTT.

The rearrangement joins TRBV6-1 to TRBJ1-5; D not resolved. CDR1 and CDR2 (germline): MNHNS, SASEGT. This CDR3 comprises 15 residues. Trimming cost V 0 bases and J 3 bases, with 9 bases left between them. CDR3 in amino acids: CASSEARRLNQPQHF. In DNA, the CDR3 is TGTGCCAGCAGTGAAGCTCGCAGACTCAATCAGCCCCAGCATTTT.

The chain links TRBV7-2 to TRBJ2-5, with D perhaps given as TRBD1 or TRBD2 (6 bases each). This CDR3 has 15 amino acids. Looked up from germline, CDR1 is SGHTA and CDR2 is FQGNSA. The germline V and J ends were trimmed by 2 bases and 5 bases, with 15 bases remaining between them. The CDR3 DNA reads TGTGCCAGCAGCTTACGGGGGCGCGGGTTTGAGACCCAGTACTTC. Translating it yields CASSLRGRGFETQYF.